The 31 T cell receptor beta chains below come from one sample, sequenced in a study of shared clonotypes between healthy human individuals. Assay: immunoSEQ multiplex PCR; the TCRdb copy retains only in-frame clones and omits some. Of millions of clones listed, around 90% are singletons. The sequenced material came from naive CD4+ T cells sorted from blood. The subset is: CD45RA+ positively selected. The receptors derive from a young man in good health.

The chain uses TRBV9 and TRBJ2-6; a weak D match, TRBD2 (7 bases). Trimming stripped 3 bases from V and 0 bases from J, with 31 bases between. This CDR3 is 23 amino acids long. The germline V gene encodes CDR1 SGDLS and CDR2 YYNGEE. The CDR3 region is CASSGSRDKGGKYGGSGANVLTF. CDR3 sequence (DNA): TGTGCCAGCAGCGGGAGTCGGGACAAGGGAGGGAAATACGGTGGCTCTGGGGCCAACGTCCTGACTTTC. The variable domain in full, with the rest retrieved from reference TRBV9 and TRBJ2-6, is DSGVTQTPKHLITATGQRVTLRCSPRSGDLSVYWYQQSLDQGLQFLIQYYNGEERAKGNILERFSAQQFPDLHSELNLSSLELGDSALYFCASSGSRDKGGKYGGSGANVLTFGAGSRLTVL.

This rearrangement joins TRBV28 to TRBJ2-7; the match to TRBD1 covers 7 bases. The V gene's germline CDR1 is MDHEN and CDR2 SYDVKM. The CDR3 totals 15 residues. V lost 7 bases and J lost 1; bases outside the gene matches: 10. The DNA for the CDR3 is TGTGCCAGCACAACTACAGGGGTAGGTTCCTACGAGCAGTACTTC. It codes for CASTTTGVGSYEQYF.

V usage is TRBV7-9 and J usage is TRBJ1-4, with D perhaps TRBD1 (5 bases). This CDR3 contains 15 residues. V dropped 3 bases and J dropped 8 bases, with 16 bases sitting between them. Germline CDR1 SEHNR, CDR2 FQNEAQ (reference sequence). CDR3 sequence reads: CASSFDSQIWEKLFF. DNA of the CDR3: TGTGCCAGCAGCTTCGACAGCCAGATTTGGGAAAAACTGTTTTTT.

The chain uses TRBV6-5 and TRBJ2-7; TRBD2 aligns across 11 bases. This CDR3 is built from 16 residues. The V and J ends lost 1 base and 5 bases, in that order; junction bases with no gene match: 7. The V gene's germline CDR1 is MNHEY and CDR2 SVGAGI. The chain's CDR3 is CASSYFMTSGIHEQYF. CDR3 in DNA: TGTGCCAGCAGTTACTTCATGACTAGCGGGATCCACGAGCAGTACTTC.

The chain employs TRBV10-3 and TRBJ1-1, with a possible D match to TRBD1 (6 bases). CDR1 and CDR2 from the germline V gene are ENHRY and SYGVKD. This CDR3 contains 16 residues. The V end lost 0 bases, the J end lost 0 bases, and 11 bases lay between the germline ends. Here the CDR3 DNA reads TGTGCCATCAGTGAGTCGAAGACAGGCGTGAACACTGAAGCTTTCTTT. It encodes CAISESKTGVNTEAFF.

The chain carries TRBV5-1 and TRBJ2-5; weak D call: TRBD2 (6 bases). Trimming removed 3 bases at V and 0 bases at J, with 21 bases between. The germline V gene encodes CDR1 SGHRS and CDR2 YFSETQ. The CDR3 spans 18 residues. The CDR3 sequence is CASSSYLGVRGYQETQYF. The CDR3 DNA is TGCGCCAGCAGCTCCTACCTGGGGGTTCGGGGGTACCAAGAGACCCAGTACTTC. The full variable domain, its missing parts supplied by reference TRBV5-1 and TRBJ2-5, is KAGVTQTPRYLIKTRGQQVTLSCSPISGHRSVSWYQQTPGQGLQFLFEYFSETQRNKGNFPGRFSGRQFSNSRSEMNVSTLELGDSALYLCASSSYLGVRGYQETQYFGPGTRLLVL.

CDR3 DNA sequence: TGTGCCAGCAGCTTGGTCGGGAAGGGAGAGAGCGAGACCCAGTACTTC. Protein: CASSLVGKGESETQYF. The chain links TRBV5-4 to TRBJ2-5, with D perhaps matching TRBD2 (5 bases). V lost 0 bases and J 5 bases, leaving 17 bases between the germline ends. This CDR3 spans 16 amino acids. Germline V gene lookup returns CDR1 SGHNT and CDR2 YYREEE (reference sequence).

Here the CDR3 DNA reads TGTGCCAGCAGTTACGGATCTCAGGGTTCTGGAAACACCATATATTTT. It codes for CASSYGSQGSGNTIYF. The chain uses TRBV6-5 and TRBJ1-3; D is perhaps TRBD1 (5 bases). V was shortened by 2 bases and J by 1 base, with 12 bases between the two germline ends. Looked up from germline, CDR1 is MNHEY and CDR2 is SVGAGI. This CDR3 is built from 16 residues.

The chain recombines TRBV27 with TRBJ2-1; D could derive from TRBD1 or TRBD2 (6 bases each). Germline CDR1 MNHEY, CDR2 SMNVEV (reference sequence). The V gene lost 2 bases and the J gene lost 7 bases, with 9 bases spanning the gap. The CDR3 has 13 amino acids. The CDR3 DNA sequence: TGTGCCAGCAGTTTACGGGGGCTGAATGAGCAGTTCTTC. Amino acids: CASSLRGLNEQFF.

The chain joins TRBV15 to TRBJ2-7; D gene uncertain. Germline V gene data show CDR1 as LNHNV and CDR2 as YYDKDF (reference sequence). Trimming took off 0 bases at V and 0 bases at J, with 6 bases between the two ends. The CDR3 length is 14 residues. CDR3 coding DNA: TGTGCCACCAGCAGAGAACTGAGCTCCTACGAGCAGTACTTC. It specifies CATSRELSSYEQYF.

V usage is TRBV18 and J usage is TRBJ1-4; D is possibly TRBD1 (5 bases). The CDR3 spans 13 residues. Germline V gives CDR1 KGHSH, CDR2 LQKENI. Trimming removed 4 bases at V and 12 bases at J, with 15 bases between. CDR3 sequence (DNA): TGTGCCAGCTCACAATCGGACGGGGCGCAACTGTTTTTT. It translates to CASSQSDGAQLFF.

The CDR3 DNA reads as TGCGCCAGCAGCCAAGAAGACAGGGGGCGCGATGGCTACACCTTC. Protein product: CASSQEDRGRDGYTF. The chain links TRBV4-1 to TRBJ1-2; the match to TRBD1 covers 10 bases. In germline, CDR1 is MGHRA, CDR2 YSYEKL. This CDR3 is 15 amino acids long. V was pared by 0 bases and J by 6 bases, with 4 bases of the junction left unmatched.

V and J are TRBV5-5 and TRBJ2-7; D unresolved. The length of the CDR3 is 10 residues. CDR1 SGHKS and CDR2 YYEKEE come from the germline V gene (reference sequence). Trimming shortened V by 5 bases and J by 3 bases, and 3 bases separated the two germline ends. CDR3 region: CASSNYEQYF. CDR3 DNA sequence: TGTGCCAGCAGTAACTACGAGCAGTACTTC.

The chain couples TRBV10-3 to TRBJ1-2; D remains unclear. The germline gives CDR1 ENHRY, CDR2 SYGVKD. The germline V and J ends were trimmed by 1 base and 4 bases, with 10 bases remaining between them. There are 14 residues in the CDR3. In DNA form, the CDR3 reads TGTGCCATCAGTGAGTTCCCAACACCCTATGGCTACACCTTC. It specifies CAISEFPTPYGYTF.

V gene TRBV5-1 combines with J gene TRBJ2-6; D not certain. This CDR3 spans 15 amino acids. Germline-derived CDR1 and CDR2 are SGHRS and YFSETQ. The V gene lost 0 bases and the J gene lost 0 bases, with 4 bases spanning the gap. The CDR3 DNA reads TGCGCCAGCAGCTTGGGACTCTCTGGGGCCAACGTCCTGACTTTC. Its protein product is CASSLGLSGANVLTF. Full variable domain (missing parts from reference TRBV5-1 and TRBJ2-6): KAGVTQTPRYLIKTRGQQVTLSCSPISGHRSVSWYQQTPGQGLQFLFEYFSETQRNKGNFPGRFSGRQFSNSRSEMNVSTLELGDSALYLCASSLGLSGANVLTFGAGSRLTVL.

The V and J genes are TRBV5-4 and TRBJ2-1; TRBD2 agrees at 11 bases. The germline V gene encodes CDR1 SGHNT and CDR2 YYREEE (reference sequence). This CDR3 region has 14 residues. Trimming took 2 bases from V and 12 from J; bases not matched to a gene: 7. CDR3 nucleotides: TGTGCCAGCAGCTTACTAGCGGGAGAAATTGGGCAGTTCTTC. Its translation is CASSLLAGEIGQFF.

This chain joins TRBV5-6 and TRBJ1-1; 9 nucleotides line up with TRBD1. This CDR3 has 15 amino acids. The trim removed 1 base at V and 1 base at J, leaving 2 bases unmatched. Germline CDR1 reads SGHDT; CDR2 reads YYEEEE. The CDR3 DNA is TGTGCCAGCAGCTTGCCGGACAGGGGGAACACTGAAGCTTTCTTT. Protein sequence: CASSLPDRGNTEAFF. Full variable domain (rest looked up from reference TRBV5-6 and TRBJ1-1): DAGVTQSPTHLIKTRGQQVTLRCSPKSGHDTVSWYQQALGQGPQFIFQYYEEEERQRGNFPDRFSGHQFPNYSSELNVNALLLGDSALYLCASSLPDRGNTEAFFGQGTRLTVV.

In regard to this clone: Different DNA sequences within this sample yield the same CDR3. The rearrangement joins TRBV19 to TRBJ2-3, with TRBD1 as a possible D gene (7 bases). Germline V lookup: CDR1 LNHDA, CDR2 SQIVND (reference sequence). V lost 6 bases and J 0 bases, leaving 13 bases between the germline ends. The CDR3 has 15 amino acids. CDR3 bases: TGTGCCAGTAGCGAGACAGGGACTAGCACAGATACGCAGTATTTT. It is translated as CASSETGTSTDTQYF.

V and J are TRBV11-2 and TRBJ1-3; D uncertain. The germline V and J ends were trimmed by 2 bases and 0 bases, with 11 bases remaining between them. Per germline, CDR1 SGHAT and CDR2 FQNNGV. CDR3 size: 16 residues. The CDR3 bases are TGTGCCAGCAGCTTAATATTAAGTTTCTCTGGAAACACCATATATTTT. It is translated as CASSLILSFSGNTIYF.

The chain couples TRBV5-1 to TRBJ1-4; 8 nucleotides agree with TRBD1. The CDR3 loop spans 15 amino acids. Looked up from germline, CDR1 is SGHRS and CDR2 is YFSETQ. J lost 4 bases, V lost 4 bases, and 6 bases had no gene match. The CDR3 bases are TGCGCCAGCAGCCCTCGGACAGGGCTTAATGAAAAACTGTTTTTT. It encodes CASSPRTGLNEKLFF.

J is TRBJ2-7 and V is TRBV28, with TRBD1 matching over 9 bases. The germline gives CDR1 MDHEN, CDR2 SYDVKM. V gave up 6 bases and J gave up 7 bases; unmatched junction bases: 10. The CDR3 consists of 14 residues. CDR3 DNA sequence: TGTGCCAGCAGCCTCGGGACAGGGCTGAGGGAGCAGTACTTC. Amino acids: CASSLGTGLREQYF.

The chain recombines TRBV6-4 with TRBJ2-1, with 9 bases that match TRBD2. After removal of 3 bases from V and 9 bases from J, the junction contained 9 bases not matched to a gene. There are 15 residues in the CDR3. CDR1 and CDR2 (germline): MRHNA, SNTAGT. In DNA, the CDR3 is TGTGCCAGCAGTGATGAGAGCGGGAGGTTTAGTGAGCAGTTCTTC. This gives the protein CASSDESGRFSEQFF.

V and J are TRBV4-3 and TRBJ1-2; D may be TRBD1 (5 bases). Deletions cut 3 bases from V and 4 bases from J, with 6 bases between. This CDR3 has 12 residues. CDR1 and CDR2 from the germline V gene are LGHNA and YSLEER. The CDR3 protein is CASSQRGYGYTF. The CDR3 DNA is TGCGCCAGCAGCCAGAGGGGCTATGGCTACACCTTC.

The V and J genes are TRBV7-2 and TRBJ2-5; D is ambiguous. The V and J ends lost 1 base and 0 bases respectively, with 9 bases between them. The CDR3 covers 15 residues. Germline lookup yields CDR1 SGHTA and CDR2 FQGNSA. The CDR3 is CASSLGGKDQETQYF. CDR3 DNA: TGTGCCAGCAGCTTAGGGGGAAAGGACCAAGAGACCCAGTACTTC.

V gene TRBV18 combines with J gene TRBJ1-2; a weak D match, TRBD1 (5 bases). This CDR3 is 15 amino acids long. V was shortened by 3 bases and J by 8 bases, with 19 bases between the two germline ends. Germline assignment: CDR1 KGHSH and CDR2 LQKENI. DNA for the CDR3: TGTGCCAGCTCACCGTTACAGGCCCGCAGGAGCGGCTACACCTTC. As protein: CASSPLQARRSGYTF. Full variable domain (remainder filled in from reference TRBV18 and TRBJ1-2): NAGVMQNPRHLVRRRGQEARLRCSPMKGHSHVYWYRQLPEEGLKFMVYLQKENIIDESGMPKERFSAEFPKEGPSILRIQQVVRGDSAAYFCASSPLQARRSGYTFGSGTRLTVV.

The chain recombines TRBV6-4 with TRBJ2-7; no definite D call. This CDR3 is 12 amino acids long. Trimming cost V 6 bases and J 4 bases, with 10 bases left between them. Germline V lookup: CDR1 MRHNA, CDR2 SNTAGT. The DNA of the CDR3 is TGTGCCAGCAGGCACCTTCTATACGAGCAGTACTTC. This sequence encodes CASRHLLYEQYF.

V is TRBV14 and J is TRBJ1-2; 7 positions agree with TRBD1. V shed 6 bases and J 4 bases; nucleotides not matched to a gene: 8. The CDR3 totals 14 residues. Germline CDR1 and CDR2: SGHDN and FVKESK. CDR3 amino acids: CASSLTGVFYGYTF. The CDR3 DNA follows: TGTGCCAGCAGTCTTACAGGGGTCTTCTATGGCTACACCTTC.

This chain links TRBV6-5 with TRBJ2-5; 10 bases match TRBD2. The germline V gene encodes CDR1 MNHEY and CDR2 SVGAGI. The CDR3 is 15 amino acids. Trimming at V came to 6 bases and at J to 5 bases, leaving 9 bases not matched to a gene. The CDR3 here is CASSRAGGPGETQYF. As DNA, the CDR3 is TGTGCCAGCAGCCGAGCGGGGGGGCCGGGGGAGACCCAGTACTTC.

The chain employs TRBV19 and TRBJ2-3; a weak D match, TRBD1 (5 bases). The CDR3 has 14 amino acids. The germline V gene has CDR1 LNHDA and CDR2 SQIVND (reference sequence). V was clipped by 3 bases and J by 6 bases, with 13 bases between them. CDR3 residues: CASSIGHQADTQYF. The CDR3 nucleotides read TGTGCCAGTAGTATCGGACACCAGGCGGATACGCAGTATTTT.

The chain employs TRBV6-1 and TRBJ2-7, with a tentative D call TRBD1 (5 bases). The germline V and J ends were trimmed by 2 bases and 2 bases, with 13 bases remaining between them. The CDR3 contains 15 residues. Germline loops: CDR1 MNHNS, CDR2 SASEGT. The CDR3 is CASSERVGVTYEQYF. CDR3 nucleotide sequence: TGTGCCAGCAGTGAACGCGTAGGGGTGACCTACGAGCAGTACTTC.

This clone was seen just once. The V gene is TRBV7-2, the J gene TRBJ2-5, with TRBD1 identical over 10 bases. This CDR3 comprises 15 residues. Per the germline V gene, CDR1 is SGHTA and CDR2 is FQGNSA. Unmatched junction bases numbered 8, after V lost 5 bases and J lost 5 bases. DNA for the CDR3: TGTGCCAGCAGCCCCGGGACAGGGGTTAGGGAGACCCAGTACTTC. It codes for CASSPGTGVRETQYF.